This paragraph reports one T cell receptor beta chain. This clonotype was observed a few times. There is no known antigen for this receptor. Per-base quality was not reported, and no clone a single base away is much larger than it. This sample was included in a study of T-cell reconstitution after alpha-beta-depleted transplantation in children (dated by TCRdb to 2016 to 2017). Regarding the study in general: The study quantitatively tracked T-cell immune reconstitution after TCRalphabeta/CD19-depleted allogeneic hematopoietic cell transplantation in children using TCR repertoire profiling.

Reading the label with the study, this specimen's treatment or condition is: allogeneic hematopoietic cell transplantation with graft depleted of TCRalphabeta T cells and CD19 B cells. Transplant recipients were children who received TCRalphabeta/CD19-depleted allogeneic hematopoietic cell grafts. Library prep was done by PCR. The listed sequencing device is Illumina HiSeq 2500. TCR libraries were prepared with molecular barcoding, using unique molecular identifiers to normalize TCRbeta repertoire quantification. TCRdb reprocessing: public reads trimmed at Q25 with fastp, clones called with MiXCR, in-frame beta chains kept. Rows with one shared CDR3 protein collapse into an entry with the most common genes and DNA. The sample data list 250,000 to 400,000 distinct CDR3 sequences, and roughly 25% of these were observed just once. The top ten clones comprise roughly 11% of the sample. Here is what the overall study found, with its caveats: In some patients, the high TCRbeta diversity seen at day 60 was put down to recipient T cells and intrathymic progenitors that had survived conditioning. Hyperexpanded clone frequencies declined over subsequent months; after one year, T-cell counts and TCRbeta diversity were mostly attributed to newly produced T cells. The apparently early recovery of alphabetaT-cell counts about two months after transplant reportedly depended on only several hundred rapidly expanded clones that came from non-depleted graft cells.

CDR1 and CDR2, looked up from the germline V gene (reference sequence), are MNHEY and SMNVEV. There are 15 amino acids in the CDR3, from cysteine to phenylalanine inclusive. Only the CDR3 DNA is retained, 45 bases long and in frame from the first base. V is cut by 5 bases and J by 2 bases, and the space between the germline ends is 13 bases. The chain is assembled from TRBV27 and TRBJ1-5; the D gene lacks a confident call. The sequence was collected from a male patient between 5 and 17 years old who had a stem cell transplant for acute lymphoblastic leukemia, so the T cells may come from the graft donor. The source was PBMCs, mostly from graft donor cells, collected 180 days after TCRalphabeta/CD19-depleted stem cell transplant. The CDR3 protein sequence reads: CASSPQTGGNQPQHF. The DNA sequence is as follows: TGTGCCAGCAGTCCCCAGACCGGGGGCAATCAGCCCCAGCATTTT.